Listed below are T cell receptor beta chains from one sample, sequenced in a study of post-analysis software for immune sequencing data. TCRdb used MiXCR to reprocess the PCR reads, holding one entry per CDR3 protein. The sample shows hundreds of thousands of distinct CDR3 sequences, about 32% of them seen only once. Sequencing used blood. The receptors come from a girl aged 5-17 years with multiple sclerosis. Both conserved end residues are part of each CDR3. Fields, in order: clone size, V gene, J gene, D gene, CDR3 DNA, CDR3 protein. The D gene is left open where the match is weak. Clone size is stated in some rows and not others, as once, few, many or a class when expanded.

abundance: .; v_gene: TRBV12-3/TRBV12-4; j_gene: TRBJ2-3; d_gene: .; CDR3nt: TGTGCCCGCAGATTGGTCGGCGGTAGCACAGATACGCAGTATTTT; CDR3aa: CARRLVGGSTDTQYF
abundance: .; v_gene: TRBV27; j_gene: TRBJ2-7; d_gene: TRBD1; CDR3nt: TGTGCCAGCAGTCCCTACCTACGACAGGGGTGGGTCTACGAGCAGTACTTC; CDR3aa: CASSPYLRQGWVYEQYF
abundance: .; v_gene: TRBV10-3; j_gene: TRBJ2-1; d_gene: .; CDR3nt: TGTGCCACAGCGTGGAAGGGGGACAACAATGAGCAGTTCTTC; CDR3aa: CATAWKGDNNEQFF
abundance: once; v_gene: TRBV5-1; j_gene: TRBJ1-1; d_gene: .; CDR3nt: TGCGCCAGCAGCTTAAAACCAGGGTACTACACTGAAGCTTTCTTT; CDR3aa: CASSLKPGYYTEAFF
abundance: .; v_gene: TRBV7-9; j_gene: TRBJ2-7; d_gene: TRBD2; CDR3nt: TGTGCCAGCAGCCAACTAGGGACTACCAACGAGCAGTACTTC; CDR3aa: CASSQLGTTNEQYF
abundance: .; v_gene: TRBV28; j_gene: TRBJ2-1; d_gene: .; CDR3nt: TGTGCCAGCAGTTTCGTAAGTCGTGGCTCCTACAATGAACAGTTCTTC; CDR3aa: CASSFVSRGSYNEQFF
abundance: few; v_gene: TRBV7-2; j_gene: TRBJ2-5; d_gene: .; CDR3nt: TGTGCCAGCAGCTTAGTTGTAGGTCCTTCCGAGACCCAGTACTTC; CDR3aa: CASSLVVGPSETQYF
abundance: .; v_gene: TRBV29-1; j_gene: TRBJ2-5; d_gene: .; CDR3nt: TGCAGCGTCAGGCGTAGGGACACCATACAAGAGACCCAGTACTTC; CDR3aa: CSVRRRDTIQETQYF
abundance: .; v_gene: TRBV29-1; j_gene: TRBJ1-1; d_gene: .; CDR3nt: TGCAGCGTCTCAGGGGCGAACACTGAAGCTTTCTTT; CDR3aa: CSVSGANTEAFF
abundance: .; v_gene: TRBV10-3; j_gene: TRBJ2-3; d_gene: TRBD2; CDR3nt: TGTGCCATCAGTTCTAGCGGGAGGGCTCTTGATACGCAGTATTTT; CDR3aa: CAISSSGRALDTQYF
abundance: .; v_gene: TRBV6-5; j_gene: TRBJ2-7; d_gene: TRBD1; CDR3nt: TGTGCCAGCAGTTATTCCCAACAGGGGGCCTACGAGCAGTACTTC; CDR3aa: CASSYSQQGAYEQYF
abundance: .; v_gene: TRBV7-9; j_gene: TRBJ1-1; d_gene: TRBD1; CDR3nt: TGTGCCAGCAGCCCGCAGGGGGCGCCGAGGACTGAAGCTTTCTTT; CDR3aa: CASSPQGAPRTEAFF
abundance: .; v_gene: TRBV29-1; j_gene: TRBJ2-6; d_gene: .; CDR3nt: TGCAGCGTTCGGGAGATCTCTGGGGCCAACGTCCTGACTTTC; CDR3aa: CSVREISGANVLTF
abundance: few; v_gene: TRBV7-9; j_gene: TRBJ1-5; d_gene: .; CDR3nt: TGTGCCAGCAGCCGGAACCTTGGAGGTCGAAATCAGCCCCAGCATTTT; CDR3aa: CASSRNLGGRNQPQHF
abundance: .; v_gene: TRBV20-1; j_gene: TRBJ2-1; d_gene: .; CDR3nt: TGCAGTGCTCGGTCTCTAGCTGATGGGTCCTACAATGAGCAGTTCTTC; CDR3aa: CSARSLADGSYNEQFF
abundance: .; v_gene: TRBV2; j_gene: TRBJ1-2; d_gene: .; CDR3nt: TGTGCCAGCAGTGACCAAATCTCGGGCGCCGGCTATGGCTACACCTTC; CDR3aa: CASSDQISGAGYGYTF
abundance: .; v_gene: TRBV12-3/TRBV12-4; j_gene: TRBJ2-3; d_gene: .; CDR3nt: TGTGCCAGCAGCCAACGGGCGGGGCCCCTCACAGATACGCAGTATTTT; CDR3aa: CASSQRAGPLTDTQYF
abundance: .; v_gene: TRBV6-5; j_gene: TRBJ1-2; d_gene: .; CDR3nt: TGTGCCAGCACCCACTCTCGGGCCGACTCATCCTCCTACACCTTC; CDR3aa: CASTHSRADSSSYTF
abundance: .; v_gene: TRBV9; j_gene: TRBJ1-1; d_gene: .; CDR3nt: TGTGCCAGCAGCGTAGTGTTTTCGGGGGTTTCAGGCACTGAAGCTTTCTTT; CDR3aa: CASSVVFSGVSGTEAFF
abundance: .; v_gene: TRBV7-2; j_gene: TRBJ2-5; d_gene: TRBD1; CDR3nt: TGTGCCAGCAGTGGGACAGGGGAAGGGACCCAGTACTTC; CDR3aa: CASSGTGEGTQYF
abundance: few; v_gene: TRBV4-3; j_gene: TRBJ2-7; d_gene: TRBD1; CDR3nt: TGCGCCAGCAGCCAAGCGGTCGGGGACAGGGGACTCTACGAGCAGTACTTC; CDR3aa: CASSQAVGDRGLYEQYF
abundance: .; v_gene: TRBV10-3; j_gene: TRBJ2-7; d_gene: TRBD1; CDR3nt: TGTGCCATCAGTATCCCGGGACAGGGGGCTTACGAGCAGTACTTC; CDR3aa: CAISIPGQGAYEQYF
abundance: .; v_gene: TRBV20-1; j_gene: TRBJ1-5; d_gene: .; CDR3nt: TGCAGTGGTTGGAATCAGCCCCAGCATTTT; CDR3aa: CSGWNQPQHF
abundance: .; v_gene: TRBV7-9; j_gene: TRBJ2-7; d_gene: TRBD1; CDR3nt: TGTGCCAGCAGCTCCGAGGGGGCGGCCTACGAGCAGTACTTC; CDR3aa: CASSSEGAAYEQYF
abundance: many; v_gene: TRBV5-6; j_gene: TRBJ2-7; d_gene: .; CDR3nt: TGTGCCAGCAGCTCCCTTAGGGACGAGCAGTACTTC; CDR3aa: CASSSLRDEQYF
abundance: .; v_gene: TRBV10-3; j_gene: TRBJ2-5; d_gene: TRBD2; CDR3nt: TGTGCCATCAAACCGGGACTAGCGGACGCGGGAACCCAGTACTTC; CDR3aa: CAIKPGLADAGTQYF
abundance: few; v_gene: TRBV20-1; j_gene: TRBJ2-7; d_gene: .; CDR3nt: TGCAGTGGCATTCAGCTAGTCGATTCCTACGAGCAGTACTTC; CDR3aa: CSGIQLVDSYEQYF
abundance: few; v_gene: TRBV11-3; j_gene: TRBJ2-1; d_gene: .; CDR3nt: TGTGCCAGCAGCTTAGAGGGTGGGACACAATACAATGAGCAGTTCTTC; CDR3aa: CASSLEGGTQYNEQFF
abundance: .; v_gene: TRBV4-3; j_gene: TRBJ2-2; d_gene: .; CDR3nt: TGCGCCAGCAGCCTACGGGAAGGAAACACCGGGGAGCTGTTTTTT; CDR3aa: CASSLREGNTGELFF
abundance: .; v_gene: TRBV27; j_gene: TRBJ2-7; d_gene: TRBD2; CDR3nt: TGTGCCAGCAGTTCCATTAGCGGGAGGGTCTCCTACGAGCAGTACTTC; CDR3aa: CASSSISGRVSYEQYF
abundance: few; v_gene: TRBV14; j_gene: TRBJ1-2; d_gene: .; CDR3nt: TGTGCCAGCAGCCAATACAGGGTAGATGGCTACACCTTC; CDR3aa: CASSQYRVDGYTF
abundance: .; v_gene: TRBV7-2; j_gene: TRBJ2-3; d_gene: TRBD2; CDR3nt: TGTGCCAGCAGGCGGGAGATCACAGATACGCAGTATTTT; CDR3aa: CASRREITDTQYF
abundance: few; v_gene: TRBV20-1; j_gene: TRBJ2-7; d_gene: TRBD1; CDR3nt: TGCAGTGCTAGCATCCCGGGACAGGGATCCTACGAGCAGTACTTC; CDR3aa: CSASIPGQGSYEQYF
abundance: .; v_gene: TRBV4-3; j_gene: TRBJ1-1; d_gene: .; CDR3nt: TGCGCCAGCAGCCAAGACACAGACCCGAACACTGAAGCTTTCTTT; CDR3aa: CASSQDTDPNTEAFF
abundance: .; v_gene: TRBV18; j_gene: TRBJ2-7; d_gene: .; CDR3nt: TGTGCCAGCTCACCACAGGGAGGCCCCCACGAGCAGTACTTC; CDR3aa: CASSPQGGPHEQYF
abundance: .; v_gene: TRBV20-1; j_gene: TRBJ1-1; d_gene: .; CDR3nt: TGCAGTGCTGGAAGAGGGACAACCGACACTGAAGCTTTCTTT; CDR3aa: CSAGRGTTDTEAFF
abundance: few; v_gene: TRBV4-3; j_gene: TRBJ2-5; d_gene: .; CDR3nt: TGCGCCAGCAGCCAAGATTCGTCTTGGGAGACCCAGTACTTC; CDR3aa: CASSQDSSWETQYF
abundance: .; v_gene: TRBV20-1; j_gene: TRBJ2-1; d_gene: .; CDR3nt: TGCAGTGCTAGAGGCCAGGGGGGGTGGAATGAGCAGTTCTTC; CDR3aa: CSARGQGGWNEQFF
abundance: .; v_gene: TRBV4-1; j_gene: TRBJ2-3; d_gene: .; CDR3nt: TGCGCCAGCAGCCAAGAAGTTCGGGGCCGAGTGATGTATTTT; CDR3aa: CASSQEVRGRVMYF
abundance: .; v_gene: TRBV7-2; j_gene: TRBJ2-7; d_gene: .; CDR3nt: TGTGCCAGCAGCCCCCCCTGGGACCCGGGGCACCAGTACTTC; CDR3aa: CASSPPWDPGHQYF
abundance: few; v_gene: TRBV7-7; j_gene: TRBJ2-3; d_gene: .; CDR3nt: TGTGCCAGCAGCTTCTGGCAGGGAAGAAGAGATACGCAGTATTTT; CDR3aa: CASSFWQGRRDTQYF
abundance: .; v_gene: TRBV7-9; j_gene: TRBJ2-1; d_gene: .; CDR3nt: TGTGCCAGCACCCAGGCGACCTACAATGGGCAGTTCTTC; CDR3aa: CASTQATYNGQFF
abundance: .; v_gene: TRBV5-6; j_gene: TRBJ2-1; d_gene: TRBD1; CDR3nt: TGTGCCAGCAGCTGGGGACAGGGCTATGAGCAGTTCTTC; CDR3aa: CASSWGQGYEQFF
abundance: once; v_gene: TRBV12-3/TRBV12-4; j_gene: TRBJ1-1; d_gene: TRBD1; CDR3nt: TGTGCCAGCAGTTTAGACGGGACAGGGAGCCTTGAAGCTTTCTTT; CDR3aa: CASSLDGTGSLEAFF
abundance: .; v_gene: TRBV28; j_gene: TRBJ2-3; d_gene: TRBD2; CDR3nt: TGTGCCAGCACCCGGGGCCGGGAGGCGGGAGATACGGAGTATTTT; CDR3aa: CASTRGREAGDTEYF
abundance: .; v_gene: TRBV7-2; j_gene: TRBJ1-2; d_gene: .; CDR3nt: TGTGCCAGCTCCGAACAGGGTTTGCGCCACACCTTC; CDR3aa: CASSEQGLRHTF
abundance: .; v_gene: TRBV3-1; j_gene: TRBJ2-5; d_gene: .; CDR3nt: TGTGCCAGCACCGAGTCGCTCGTCTACCAAGAGACCCAGTACTTC; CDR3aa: CASTESLVYQETQYF
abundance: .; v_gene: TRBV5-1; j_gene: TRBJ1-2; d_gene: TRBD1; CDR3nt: TGCGCCAGCAACCCAGGACAGGGGATCGGCTATGGCTACACCTTC; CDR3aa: CASNPGQGIGYGYTF
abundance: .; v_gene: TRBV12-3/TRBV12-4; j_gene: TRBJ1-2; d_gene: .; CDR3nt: TGTGCCAGCAGTCTCCACGAAAGGGCCACCTTC; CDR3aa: CASSLHERATF
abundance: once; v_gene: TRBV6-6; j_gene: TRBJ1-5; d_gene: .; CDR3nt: TGTGCCAGCAGCCGTCGGGGCGTTGGTAATCAGCCCCAGCATTTT; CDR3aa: CASSRRGVGNQPQHF
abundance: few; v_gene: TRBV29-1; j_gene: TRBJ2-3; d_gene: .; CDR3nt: TGCAGCGTTGAAAGGGGGGTCAACACAGATACGCAGTATTTT; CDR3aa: CSVERGVNTDTQYF
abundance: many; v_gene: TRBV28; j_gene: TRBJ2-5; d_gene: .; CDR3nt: TGTGCCAGCAGTTTACTCACCAGGGCCCAGTACTTC; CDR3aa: CASSLLTRAQYF
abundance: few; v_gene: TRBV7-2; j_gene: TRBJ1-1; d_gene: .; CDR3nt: TGTGCCAGCAGCTTAAGGAGAGTTTTGAACACTGAAGCTTTCTTT; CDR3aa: CASSLRRVLNTEAFF
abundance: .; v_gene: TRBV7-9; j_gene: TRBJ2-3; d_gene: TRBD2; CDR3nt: TGTGCCAGCAGCTTGGGACTAGCGGGAGCGTTAGATACGCAGTATTTT; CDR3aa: CASSLGLAGALDTQYF
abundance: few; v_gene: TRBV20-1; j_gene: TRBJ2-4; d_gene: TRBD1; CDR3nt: TGCAGTGCTAGGGGATACAGGGGAGTCGCCAAAAACATTCAGTACTTC; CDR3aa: CSARGYRGVAKNIQYF
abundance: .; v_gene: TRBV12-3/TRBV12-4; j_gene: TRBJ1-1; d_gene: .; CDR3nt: TGTGCCAGCAGACGGCAGGGCCTCCCAGGGGACACTGAAGCTTTCTTT; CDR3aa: CASRRQGLPGDTEAFF
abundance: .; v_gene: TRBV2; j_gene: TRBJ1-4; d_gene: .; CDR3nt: TGTGCCAGCAGCCGACAGCCAGCAACTAATAAAAAACTGTTTTTT; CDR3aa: CASSRQPATNKKLFF
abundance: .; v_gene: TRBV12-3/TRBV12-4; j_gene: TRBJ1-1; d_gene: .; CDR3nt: TGTGCCAGCAGTCCGGGGTCCCGCGGAGCTTTCTTT; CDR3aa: CASSPGSRGAFF